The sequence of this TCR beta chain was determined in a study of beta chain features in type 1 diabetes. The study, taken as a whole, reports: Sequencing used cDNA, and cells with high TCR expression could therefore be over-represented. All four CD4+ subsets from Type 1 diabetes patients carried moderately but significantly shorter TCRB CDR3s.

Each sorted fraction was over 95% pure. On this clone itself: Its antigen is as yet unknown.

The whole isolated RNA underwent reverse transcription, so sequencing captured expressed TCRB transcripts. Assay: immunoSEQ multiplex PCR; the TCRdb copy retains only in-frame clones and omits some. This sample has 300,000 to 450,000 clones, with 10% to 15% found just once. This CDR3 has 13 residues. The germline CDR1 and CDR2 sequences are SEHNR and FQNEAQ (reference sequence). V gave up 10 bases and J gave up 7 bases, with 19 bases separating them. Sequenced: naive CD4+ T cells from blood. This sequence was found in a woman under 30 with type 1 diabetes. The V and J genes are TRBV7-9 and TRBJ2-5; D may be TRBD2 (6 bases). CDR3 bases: TGTGCCACCGGGGGTGGAGAGCGGGCGACCCAGTACTTC. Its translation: CATGGGERATQYF.